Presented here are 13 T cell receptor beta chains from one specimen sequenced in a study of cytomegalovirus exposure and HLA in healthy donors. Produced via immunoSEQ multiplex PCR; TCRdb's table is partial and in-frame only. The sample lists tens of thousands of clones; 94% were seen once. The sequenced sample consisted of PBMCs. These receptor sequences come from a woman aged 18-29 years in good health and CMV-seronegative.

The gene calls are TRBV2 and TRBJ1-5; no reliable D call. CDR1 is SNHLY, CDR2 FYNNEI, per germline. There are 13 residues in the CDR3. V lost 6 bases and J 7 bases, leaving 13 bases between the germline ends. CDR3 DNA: TGTGCCAGCAGGCCCGAGGGCTTCCAGCCCCAGCATTTT. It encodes CASRPEGFQPQHF.

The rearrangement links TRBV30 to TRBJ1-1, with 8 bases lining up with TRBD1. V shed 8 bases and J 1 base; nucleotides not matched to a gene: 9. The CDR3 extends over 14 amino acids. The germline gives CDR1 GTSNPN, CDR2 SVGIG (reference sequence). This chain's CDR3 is CARDSGQGNTEAFF. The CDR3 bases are TGTGCCCGAGATAGCGGACAGGGGAACACTGAAGCTTTCTTT.

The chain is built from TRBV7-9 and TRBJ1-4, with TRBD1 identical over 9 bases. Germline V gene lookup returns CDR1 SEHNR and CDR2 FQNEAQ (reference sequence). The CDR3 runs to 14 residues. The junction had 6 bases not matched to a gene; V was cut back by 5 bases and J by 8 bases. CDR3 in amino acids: CASSETGGDEKLFF. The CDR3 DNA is TGTGCCAGCAGCGAGACAGGGGGTGACGAAAAACTGTTTTTT.

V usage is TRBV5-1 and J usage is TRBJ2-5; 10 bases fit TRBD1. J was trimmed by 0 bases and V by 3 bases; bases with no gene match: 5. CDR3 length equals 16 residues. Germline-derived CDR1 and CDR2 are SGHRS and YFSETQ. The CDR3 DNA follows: TGCGCCAGCAGCTCGGACAGGGGGGGGAACCAAGAGACCCAGTACTTC. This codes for CASSSDRGGNQETQYF.

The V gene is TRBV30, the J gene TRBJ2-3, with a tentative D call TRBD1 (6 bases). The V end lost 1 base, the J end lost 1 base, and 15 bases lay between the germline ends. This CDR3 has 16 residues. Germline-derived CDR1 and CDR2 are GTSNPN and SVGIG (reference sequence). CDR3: CAWSGAGDSRTDTQYF. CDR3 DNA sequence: TGTGCCTGGAGTGGTGCAGGGGATTCGCGCACAGATACGCAGTATTTT.

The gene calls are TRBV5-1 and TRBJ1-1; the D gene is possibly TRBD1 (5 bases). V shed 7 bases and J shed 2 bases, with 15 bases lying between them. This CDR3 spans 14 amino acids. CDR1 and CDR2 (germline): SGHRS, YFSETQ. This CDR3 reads CASGADRGNTEAFF. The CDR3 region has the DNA TGCGCCAGCGGGGCAGATCGTGGAAACACTGAAGCTTTCTTT.

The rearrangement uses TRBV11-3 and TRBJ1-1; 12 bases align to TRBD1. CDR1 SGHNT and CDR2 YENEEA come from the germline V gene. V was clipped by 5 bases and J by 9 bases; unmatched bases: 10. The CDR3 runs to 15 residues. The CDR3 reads CASSISGTGGPKAFF. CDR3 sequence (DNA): TGTGCCAGCAGCATCTCTGGGACAGGGGGCCCTAAAGCTTTCTTT.

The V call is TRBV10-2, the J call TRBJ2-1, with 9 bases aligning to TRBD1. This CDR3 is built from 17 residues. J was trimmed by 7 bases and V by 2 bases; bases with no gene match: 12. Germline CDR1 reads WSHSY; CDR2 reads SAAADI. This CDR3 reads CASSETSADRGHNEQFF. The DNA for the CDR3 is TGCGCCAGCAGTGAGACCTCCGCGGACAGGGGTCATAATGAGCAGTTCTTC.

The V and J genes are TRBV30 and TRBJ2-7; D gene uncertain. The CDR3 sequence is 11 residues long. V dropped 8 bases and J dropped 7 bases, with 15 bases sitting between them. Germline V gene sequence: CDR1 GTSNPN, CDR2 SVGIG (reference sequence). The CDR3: CAVNDAGEQYF. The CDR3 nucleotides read TGTGCCGTGAACGATGCCGGGGAGCAGTACTTC.

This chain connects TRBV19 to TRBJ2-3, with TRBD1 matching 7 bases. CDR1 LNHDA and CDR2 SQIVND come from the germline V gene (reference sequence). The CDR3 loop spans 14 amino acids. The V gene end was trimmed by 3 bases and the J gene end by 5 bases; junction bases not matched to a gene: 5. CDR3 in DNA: TGTGCCAGTAGTATGCAGGGGGTGGAAGATACGCAGTATTTT. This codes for CASSMQGVEDTQYF. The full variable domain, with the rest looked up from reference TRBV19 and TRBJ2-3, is DGGITQSPKYLFRKEGQNVTLSCEQNLNHDAMYWYRQDPGQGLRLIYYSQIVNDFQKGDIAEGYSVSREKKESFPLTVTSAQKNPTAFYLCASSMQGVEDTQYFGPGTRLTVL.

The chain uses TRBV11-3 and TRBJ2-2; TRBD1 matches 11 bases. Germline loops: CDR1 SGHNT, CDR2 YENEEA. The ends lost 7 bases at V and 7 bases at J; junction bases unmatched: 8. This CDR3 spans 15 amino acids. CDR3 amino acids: CASTPDRGHGGELFF. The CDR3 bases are TGTGCCAGCACCCCGGACAGGGGGCATGGCGGGGAGCTGTTTTTT. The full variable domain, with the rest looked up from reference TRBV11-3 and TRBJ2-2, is EAGVVQSPRYKIIEKKQPVAFWCNPISGHNTLYWYLQNLGQGPELLIRYENEEAVDDSQLPKDRFSAERLKGVDSTLKIQPAELGDSAVYLCASTPDRGHGGELFFGEGSRLTVL.

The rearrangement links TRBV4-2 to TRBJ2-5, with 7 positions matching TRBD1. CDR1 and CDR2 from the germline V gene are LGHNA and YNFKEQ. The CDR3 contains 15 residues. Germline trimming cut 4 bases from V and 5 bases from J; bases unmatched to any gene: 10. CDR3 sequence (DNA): TGTGCCAGCAGCCCATCGGGGCAGGGGGTGGAGACCCAGTACTTC. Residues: CASSPSGQGVETQYF.

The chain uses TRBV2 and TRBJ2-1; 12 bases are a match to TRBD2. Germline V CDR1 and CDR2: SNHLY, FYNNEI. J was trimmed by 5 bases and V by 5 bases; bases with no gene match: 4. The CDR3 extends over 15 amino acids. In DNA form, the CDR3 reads TGTGCCAGCAGTCCTAGCGGGGGGGCGAACAATGAGCAGTTCTTC. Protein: CASSPSGGANNEQFF. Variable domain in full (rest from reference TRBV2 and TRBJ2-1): EPEVTQTPSHQVTQMGQEVILRCVPISNHLYFYWYRQILGQKVEFLVSFYNNEISEKSEIFDDQFSVERPDGSNFTLKIRSTKLEDSAMYFCASSPSGGANNEQFFGPGTRLTVL.